This entry features one TCR beta chain sequence. This entry is derived from a study of identical twins. CDR1 is ENHRY and CDR2 is SYGVKD in the germline V gene. CDR3 size: 13 residues. Trimming pared 6 bases from V and 7 bases from J, leaving 13 bases between. One entry per CDR3 protein results from TCRdb running MiXCR on the 5' RACE reads. The repertoire holds some 600,000 distinct CDR3 sequences, with just over 7% as singletons. The data also belong to a second study, concerning yellow fever vaccine responses in identical twins.

The chain is built from TRBV10-3 and TRBJ1-5; tentative D call: TRBD1 (6 bases). Sequencing was done on a sample of PBMCs. The TCR sequence derives from a woman aged 18 to 35 in good health. CDR3 residues: CAIRADGGQPQHF. The CDR3 coding sequence is TGTGCCATCAGGGCCGACGGGGGCCAGCCCCAGCATTTT.